This T cell receptor beta chain is from a study of cytomegalovirus exposure and HLA in healthy donors. PCR employed 60 Vbeta and 13 Jbeta primers. Repertoires were generated with immunoSEQ multiplex PCR, while TCRdb's copy carries only in-frame clones and drops some. The table records 84,000 or so clones, 76% of them present only once. This CDR3 spans 16 amino acids. J gave up 3 bases and V 5 bases, and 7 bases lay outside the gene matches. Germline V gene sequence: CDR1 SGHVS, CDR2 FQNEAQ. The source material was PBMCs. V gene TRBV7-8 combines with J gene TRBJ1-3, with 10 bases that match TRBD1. This TCR was recovered from a male donor in good health and CMV-seronegative. The CDR3 sequence: CASSARQGAVGNTIYF. In DNA, the CDR3 is TGTGCCAGCAGCGCCCGACAGGGGGCGGTTGGAAACACCATATATTTT.